This TCR beta chain stems from a study of blood T cell repertoires in COVID-19. Looking at the study overall: The analysed material was cDNA or gDNA that came from T cells, B-cell-depleted T cells, or PBMCs.

Germline trimming cut 5 bases from V and 7 bases from J; bases unmatched to any gene: 8. The CDR3 runs 15 residues. The germline V gene encodes CDR1 WSHSY and CDR2 SAAADI. Generated by immunoSEQ multiplex PCR, the TCRdb table keeps only in-frame clones and is missing some. Of fewer than 350,000 clones in the sample, 75% to 90% were seen once. The age range of participants was 18 to 89 years, with residence in some 25 US areas. Sequencing was carried out using PBMCs or T cells enriched from blood (not recorded which). The clonotype was recovered from a woman in her 30s who had been exposed to COVID-19. This rearrangement joins TRBV10-2 to TRBJ2-1, with 10 bases aligning to TRBD2. CDR3 loop: CASSSGRAVLNEQFF. DNA of the CDR3: TGCGCCAGCAGTAGCGGGAGGGCCGTCCTAAATGAGCAGTTCTTC.